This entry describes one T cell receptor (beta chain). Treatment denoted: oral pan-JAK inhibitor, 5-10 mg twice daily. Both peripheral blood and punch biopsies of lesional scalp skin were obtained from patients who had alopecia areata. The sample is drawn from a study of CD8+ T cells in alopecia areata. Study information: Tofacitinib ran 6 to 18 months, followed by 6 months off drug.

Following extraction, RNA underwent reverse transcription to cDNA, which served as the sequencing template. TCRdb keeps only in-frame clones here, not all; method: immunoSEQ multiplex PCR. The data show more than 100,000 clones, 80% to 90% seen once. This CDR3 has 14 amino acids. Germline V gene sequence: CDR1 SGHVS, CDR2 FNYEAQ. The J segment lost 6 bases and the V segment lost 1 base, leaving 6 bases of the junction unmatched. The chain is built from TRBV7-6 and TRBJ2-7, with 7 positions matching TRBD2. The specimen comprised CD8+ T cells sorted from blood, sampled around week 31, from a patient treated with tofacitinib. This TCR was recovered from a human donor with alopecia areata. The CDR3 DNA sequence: TGTGCCAGCAGCTTAGATCTATCGGGGGGCGAGCAGTACTTC. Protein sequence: CASSLDLSGGEQYF.